What follows are 21 T cell receptor beta chains derived from one specimen sequenced in a study of cytomegalovirus exposure and HLA in healthy donors. With 60 Vbeta and 13 Jbeta primers, the PCR was carried out. Sequenced by immunoSEQ multiplex PCR; TCRdb stores in-frame clones only, minus some. Here the sample spans approximately 150,000 clones, about 80% being singletons. The sample was PBMCs. The source is a young man in good health and CMV-seronegative.

V gene TRBV9 combines with J gene TRBJ2-2; D not certain. The V and J ends lost 0 bases and 0 bases respectively, with 3 bases between them. The CDR3 is 14 amino acids. Per germline, CDR1 SGDLS and CDR2 YYNGEE. CDR3: CASSVAANTGELFF. CDR3 in DNA: TGTGCCAGCAGCGTAGCCGCGAACACCGGGGAGCTGTTTTTT.

This clone was detected only once. J is TRBJ2-1 and V is TRBV5-1; no clear D. This CDR3 has 11 residues. Trimming left V 0 bases short and J 9 bases short, with 4 bases between. The germline gives CDR1 SGHRS, CDR2 YFSETQ. Here the CDR3 DNA reads TGCGCCAGCAGCTTGGTCGGTGAGCAGTTCTTC. Amino acid sequence: CASSLVGEQFF.

This clone was seen only once. The CDR3 nucleotides read TGTGCCAGCAGCTTTACCCACGGGACAAACCTCTCTGGGGCCAACGTCCTGACTTTC. Protein product: CASSFTHGTNLSGANVLTF. The V call is TRBV11-2, the J call TRBJ2-6; weak D call: TRBD1 (6 bases). Deletions cut 3 bases from V and 0 bases from J, with 18 bases between. The CDR3 is 19 residues long. Germline V gene data show CDR1 as SGHAT and CDR2 as FQNNGV.

The V gene is TRBV7-9, the J gene TRBJ1-2; no reliable D call. Deletions cut 6 bases from V and 4 bases from J, with 9 bases between. From germline, CDR1 is SEHNR and CDR2 FQNEAQ (reference sequence). This CDR3 comprises 12 residues. Here the CDR3 reads CASSPGSYGYTF. In nucleotides, the CDR3 is TGTGCCAGCAGTCCTGGCAGCTATGGCTACACCTTC.

The rearrangement joins TRBV7-9 to TRBJ2-7; 12 bases fit TRBD2. V lost 0 bases and J lost 2; bases outside the gene matches: 2. From germline, CDR1 is SEHNR and CDR2 FQNEAQ (reference sequence). The CDR3 extends over 16 amino acids. CDR3 bases: TGTGCCAGCAGCTTAGCGCTAGCGGGGGGGACCTACGAGCAGTACTTC. Translated, it gives CASSLALAGGTYEQYF.

Worth noting for this clone: At one end, the junction sequence differs from germline, possibly due to a read error. This chain uses TRBV7-9 with TRBJ2-3, with 9 bases matching TRBD1. The CDR3 totals 16 residues. CDR1 SEHNR and CDR2 FQNEAQ come from the germline V gene (reference sequence). CDR3 bases: TGTTCCAGCAGCTTATCTCGGACAGGGGGCACAGATACGCAGTATTTT. Its protein product is CSSSLSRTGGTDTQYF.

V usage is TRBV5-6 and J usage is TRBJ2-7; TRBD2 matches at 13 bases. CDR3 length: 13 residues. Losses at the gene ends were 5 bases for V and 12 bases for J; bases not matched to a gene: 8. The germline CDR1 and CDR2 sequences are SGHDT and YYEEEE. The CDR3 reads CASSPGTSGIRYF. The CDR3 coding sequence is TGTGCCAGCAGTCCCGGGACTAGCGGGATCCGGTACTTC. Variable domain in full (rest from reference TRBV5-6 and TRBJ2-7): DAGVTQSPTHLIKTRGQQVTLRCSPKSGHDTVSWYQQALGQGPQFIFQYYEEEERQRGNFPDRFSGHQFPNYSSELNVNALLLGDSALYLCASSPGTSGIRYFGPGTRLTVT.

The V gene is TRBV7-9, the J gene TRBJ1-5; 12 nucleotides align to TRBD1. The V segment lost 1 base and the J segment 4 bases; nucleotides outside the gene matches: 5. Germline V gene data show CDR1 as SEHNR and CDR2 as FQNEAQ (reference sequence). The CDR3 extends over 17 amino acids. CDR3 residues: CASSLGDRGRVNQPQHF. DNA for the CDR3: TGTGCCAGCAGCTTAGGGGACAGGGGGCGTGTGAATCAGCCCCAGCATTTT.

The rearrangement joins TRBV9 to TRBJ1-1, with no clear D. The V gene's germline CDR1 is SGDLS and CDR2 YYNGEE. Trimming took off 0 bases at V and 7 bases at J, with 13 bases between the two ends. CDR3 length: 14 amino acids. The CDR3 sequence: CASSVVTGIDEAFF. The CDR3 nucleotides are TGTGCCAGCAGCGTAGTGACCGGGATTGATGAAGCTTTCTTT.

The J gene is TRBJ2-1, the V gene TRBV7-9; a possible D gene is TRBD2 (6 bases). The V end was cut by 5 bases, the J end by 7 bases, with 18 bases between. The CDR3 covers 15 residues. Germline CDR1 and CDR2: SEHNR and FQNEAQ (reference sequence). CDR3: CASSQSSGVQNEQFF. The CDR3 DNA sequence: TGTGCCAGCAGCCAATCCTCGGGAGTTCAAAATGAGCAGTTCTTC.

V is TRBV15 and J is TRBJ1-6; the match to TRBD1 covers 9 bases. The V segment lost 2 bases and the J segment 7 bases; nucleotides outside the gene matches: 3. The CDR3 has 15 residues. The V gene's germline CDR1 is LNHNV and CDR2 YYDKDF (reference sequence). CDR3 amino acids: CATSRRTGENSPLHF. The DNA for the CDR3 is TGTGCCACCAGCAGACGGACAGGGGAAAATTCACCCCTCCACTTT.

The V gene is TRBV29-1, the J gene TRBJ2-1, with TRBD2 identical over 7 bases. The CDR3 extends over 14 amino acids. The V gene end was trimmed by 7 bases and the J gene end by 4 bases; junction bases not matched to a gene: 10. The germline CDR1 and CDR2 sequences are SQVTM and ANQGSEA. The CDR3 region has the DNA TGCAGCGCCGCCCTAGCGGCAATTTACAATGAGCAGTTCTTC. Its protein product is CSAALAAIYNEQFF.

This chain joins TRBV19 and TRBJ1-6; D remains ambiguous. The V end was cut by 7 bases, the J end by 2 bases, with 12 bases between. The germline CDR1 and CDR2 sequences are LNHDA and SQIVND (reference sequence). CDR3 length: 15 amino acids. For the CDR3, the DNA is TGTGCCAGTACCAGCGGGCGCACCTATAATTCACCCCTCCACTTT. Translating gives CASTSGRTYNSPLHF.

J is TRBJ2-1 and V is TRBV9, with D tentatively TRBD2 (6 bases). There are 15 residues in the CDR3. CDR1 and CDR2 (germline): SGDLS, YYNGEE. Deletions cut 0 bases from V and 7 bases from J, with 14 bases between. CDR3 nucleotide sequence: TGTGCCAGCAGCGTAGGCGGTGGCGGAGGGAATGAGCAGTTCTTC. This translates into CASSVGGGGGNEQFF.

This clone occurred a few times. The CDR3 spells CASSAGTGLEKLFF. Written as DNA, the CDR3 is TGCGCCAGCAGCGCCGGGACAGGGTTGGAAAAACTGTTTTTT. The rearrangement joins TRBV5-1 to TRBJ1-4, with 9 positions matching TRBD1. CDR3 length: 14 residues. With 4 bases clipped from V and 8 bases from J, the junction kept 6 bases outside the gene matches. Germline values: CDR1 SGHRS, CDR2 YFSETQ.

The chain uses TRBV6-5 and TRBJ1-2; 10 bases are a match to TRBD1. The CDR3 is 14 amino acids. After removal of 6 bases from V and 4 bases from J, the junction contained 5 bases not matched to a gene. The germline gives CDR1 MNHEY, CDR2 SVGAGI. The CDR3 DNA is TGTGCCAGCAGACCCGGGACAGGGGCCTATGGCTACACCTTC. Protein product: CASRPGTGAYGYTF.

This rearrangement joins TRBV18 to TRBJ1-2, with D unresolved. There are 13 residues in the CDR3. V lost 6 bases and J lost 0, with 8 bases in between. Germline V gene data show CDR1 as KGHSH and CDR2 as LQKENI. CDR3 bases: TGTGCCAGCTCCACCGACACTAACTATGGCTACACCTTC. Translation: CASSTDTNYGYTF.

This clone has only a few counts. The chain carries TRBV14 and TRBJ2-1; 8 bases fit TRBD1. This CDR3 spans 14 amino acids. J gave up 6 bases and V 8 bases, and 9 bases lay outside the gene matches. Per germline, CDR1 SGHDN and CDR2 FVKESK. The CDR3 reads CASCLGTGPNEQFF. CDR3 sequence (DNA): TGTGCCAGCTGCCTCGGGACAGGCCCCAATGAGCAGTTCTTC.

CDR3 region: CASSPGGREQFF. The DNA for the CDR3 is TGTGCCAGCAGCCCCGGCGGGAGGGAGCAGTTCTTC. This chain links TRBV6-6 with TRBJ2-1; 8 nucleotides match TRBD2. Looked up from germline, CDR1 is MNHNY and CDR2 is SVGAGI (reference sequence). The CDR3 totals 12 residues. Trimming cost V 6 bases and J 10 bases; bases outside gene matches: 5.

The rearrangement uses TRBV10-3 and TRBJ1-2, with D possibly matching TRBD1 (6 bases). Trimming shortened V by 6 bases and J by 4 bases, and 15 bases separated the two germline ends. This CDR3 is 14 amino acids long. CDR1 is ENHRY, CDR2 SYGVKD, per germline. The CDR3 protein is CAISNTGFGYGYTF. CDR3 DNA: TGTGCCATCAGCAATACAGGGTTCGGCTATGGCTACACCTTC.

The CDR3 coding sequence is TGCGCCAGCAGCCTGCGGGGAGCGTCCTACGAGCAGTACTTC. Translation: CASSLRGASYEQYF. The chain joins TRBV4-1 to TRBJ2-7; possibly TRBD2 for D (6 bases). The CDR3 extends over 14 amino acids. Germline lookup yields CDR1 MGHRA and CDR2 YSYEKL. Trimming shortened V by 4 bases and J by 1 base, and 11 bases separated the two germline ends.